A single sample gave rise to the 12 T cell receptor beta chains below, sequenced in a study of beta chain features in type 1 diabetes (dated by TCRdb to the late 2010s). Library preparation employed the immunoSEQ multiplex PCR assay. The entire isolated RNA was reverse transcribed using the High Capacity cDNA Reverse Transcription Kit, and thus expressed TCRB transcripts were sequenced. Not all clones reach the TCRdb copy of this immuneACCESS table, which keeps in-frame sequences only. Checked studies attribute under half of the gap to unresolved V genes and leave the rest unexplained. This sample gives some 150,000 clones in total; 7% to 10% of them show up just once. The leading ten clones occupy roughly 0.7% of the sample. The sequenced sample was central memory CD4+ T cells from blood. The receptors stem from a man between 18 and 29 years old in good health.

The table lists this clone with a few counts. The CDR3 DNA sequence: TGTGCCAGCAGCTTCTCTAGCGCCACCACAGATACGCAGTATTTT. Translated: CASSFSSATTDTQYF. The chain is built from TRBV7-9 and TRBJ2-3, with D maybe TRBD2 (6 bases). Trimming took off 3 bases at V and 2 bases at J, with 12 bases between the two ends. CDR1 is SEHNR and CDR2 is FQNEAQ in the germline V gene (reference sequence). The CDR3 sequence is 15 residues long.

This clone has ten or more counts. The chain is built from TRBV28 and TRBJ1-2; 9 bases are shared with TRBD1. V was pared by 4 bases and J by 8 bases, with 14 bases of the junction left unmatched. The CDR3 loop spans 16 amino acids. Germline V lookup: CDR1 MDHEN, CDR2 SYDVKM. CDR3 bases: TGTGCCAGCAGTTCCAATCCCGGGACAGGGAAAGGAGGCTACACCTTC. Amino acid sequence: CASSSNPGTGKGGYTF.

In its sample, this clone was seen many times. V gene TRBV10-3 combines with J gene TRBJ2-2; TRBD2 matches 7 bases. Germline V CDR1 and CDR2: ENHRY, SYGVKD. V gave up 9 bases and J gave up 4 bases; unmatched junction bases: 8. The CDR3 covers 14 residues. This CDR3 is CAIQRGGSTGELFF. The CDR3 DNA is TGTGCCATACAGCGGGGAGGGAGCACCGGGGAGCTGTTTTTT.

The CDR3 spells CASSPDGQSQETQYF. Written as DNA, the CDR3 is TGCGCCAGCAGCCCCGATGGACAGTCACAAGAGACCCAGTACTTC. The gene calls are TRBV5-1 and TRBJ2-5, with D possibly matching TRBD1 (6 bases). Germline CDR1 is SGHRS and CDR2 is YFSETQ. Trimming pared 4 bases from V and 2 bases from J, leaving 15 bases between. The length of the CDR3 is 15 residues.

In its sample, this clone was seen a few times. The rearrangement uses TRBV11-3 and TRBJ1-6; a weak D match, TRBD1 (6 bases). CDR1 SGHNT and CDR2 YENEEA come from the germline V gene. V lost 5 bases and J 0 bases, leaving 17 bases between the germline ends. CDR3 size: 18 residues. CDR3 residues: CASSSRQVQSSYNSPLHF. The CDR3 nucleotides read TGTGCCAGCAGCAGCCGACAGGTCCAGAGCTCCTATAATTCACCCCTCCACTTT. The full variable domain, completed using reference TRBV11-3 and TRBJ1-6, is EAGVVQSPRYKIIEKKQPVAFWCNPISGHNTLYWYLQNLGQGPELLIRYENEEAVDDSQLPKDRFSAERLKGVDSTLKIQPAELGDSAVYLCASSSRQVQSSYNSPLHFGNGTRLTVT.

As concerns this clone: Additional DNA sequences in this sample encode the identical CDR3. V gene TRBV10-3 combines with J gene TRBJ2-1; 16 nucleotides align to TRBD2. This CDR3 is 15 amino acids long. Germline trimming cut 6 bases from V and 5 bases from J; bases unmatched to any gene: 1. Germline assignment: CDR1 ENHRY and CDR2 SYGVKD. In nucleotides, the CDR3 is TGTGCCATCAGCGGGACTAGCGGGGGGGACAATGAGCAGTTCTTC. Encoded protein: CAISGTSGGDNEQFF.

This CDR3 reads CASSGFGTVQETQYF. Here the CDR3 DNA reads TGTGCCAGCTCAGGGTTCGGGACAGTCCAAGAGACCCAGTACTTC. The genes are TRBV18 and TRBJ2-5; 7 nucleotides align to TRBD1. Per the germline V gene, CDR1 is KGHSH and CDR2 is LQKENI. The CDR3 length is 15 residues. J was trimmed by 1 base and V by 5 bases; bases with no gene match: 7.

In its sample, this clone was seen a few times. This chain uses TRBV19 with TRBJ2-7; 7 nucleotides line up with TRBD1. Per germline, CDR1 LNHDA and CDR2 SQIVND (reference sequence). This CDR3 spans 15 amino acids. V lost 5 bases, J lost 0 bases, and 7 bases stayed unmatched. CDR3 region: CASSSRTGNSYEQYF. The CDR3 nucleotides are TGTGCCAGTAGTTCTCGGACAGGTAACTCCTACGAGCAGTACTTC. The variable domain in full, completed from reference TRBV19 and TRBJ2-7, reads DGGITQSPKYLFRKEGQNVTLSCEQNLNHDAMYWYRQDPGQGLRLIYYSQIVNDFQKGDIAEGYSVSREKKESFPLTVTSAQKNPTAFYLCASSSRTGNSYEQYFGPGTRLTVT.

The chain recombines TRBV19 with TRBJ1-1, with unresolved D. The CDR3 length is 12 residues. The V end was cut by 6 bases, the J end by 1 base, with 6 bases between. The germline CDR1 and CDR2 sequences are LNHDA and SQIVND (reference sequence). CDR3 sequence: CASSEGNTEAFF. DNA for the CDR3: TGTGCCAGTAGCGAGGGGAACACTGAAGCTTTCTTT.

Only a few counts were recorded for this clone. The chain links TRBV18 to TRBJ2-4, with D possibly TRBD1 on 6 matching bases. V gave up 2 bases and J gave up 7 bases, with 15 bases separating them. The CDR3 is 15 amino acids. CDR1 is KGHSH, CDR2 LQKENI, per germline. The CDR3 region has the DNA TGTGCCAGCTCACCAGGTAACAGGGAAGGTAACATTCAGTACTTC. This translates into CASSPGNREGNIQYF.

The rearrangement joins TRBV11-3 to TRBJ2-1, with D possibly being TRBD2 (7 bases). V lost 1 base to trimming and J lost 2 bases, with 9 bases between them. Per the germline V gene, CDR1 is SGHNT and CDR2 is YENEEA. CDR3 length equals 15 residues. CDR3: CASSLGGGPYNEQFF. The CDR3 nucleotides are TGTGCCAGCAGCTTAGGCGGGGGCCCCTACAATGAGCAGTTCTTC. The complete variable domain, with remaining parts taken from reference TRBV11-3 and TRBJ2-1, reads EAGVVQSPRYKIIEKKQPVAFWCNPISGHNTLYWYLQNLGQGPELLIRYENEEAVDDSQLPKDRFSAERLKGVDSTLKIQPAELGDSAVYLCASSLGGGPYNEQFFGPGTRLTVL.

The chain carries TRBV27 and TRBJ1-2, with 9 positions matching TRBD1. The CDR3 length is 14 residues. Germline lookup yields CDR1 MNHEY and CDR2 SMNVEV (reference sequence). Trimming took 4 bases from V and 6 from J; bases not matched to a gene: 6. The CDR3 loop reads CASSSSGQGNGYTF. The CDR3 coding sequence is TGTGCCAGCAGTTCCTCAGGACAGGGGAATGGCTACACCTTC.